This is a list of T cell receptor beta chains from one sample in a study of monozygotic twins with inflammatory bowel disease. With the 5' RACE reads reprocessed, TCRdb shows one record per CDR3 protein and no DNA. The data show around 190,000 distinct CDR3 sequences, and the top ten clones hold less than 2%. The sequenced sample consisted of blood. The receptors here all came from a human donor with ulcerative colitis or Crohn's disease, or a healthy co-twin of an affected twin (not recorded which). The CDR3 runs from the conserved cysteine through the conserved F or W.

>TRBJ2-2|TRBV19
CASRVAGFTGELFF
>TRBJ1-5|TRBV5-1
CASRGTPNSNQPQHF
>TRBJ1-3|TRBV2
CASSGLSRDTIYF
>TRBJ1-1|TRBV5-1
CASSSYRAWDTEAFF
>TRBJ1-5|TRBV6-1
CASSQPGPQGQPQHF
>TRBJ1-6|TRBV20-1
CSARLSFDSPLHF
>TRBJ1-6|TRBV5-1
CASSAGTANSPLHF
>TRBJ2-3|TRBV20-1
CSATPRGSSTDTQYF
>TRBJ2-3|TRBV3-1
CASSRRLTSGGIDTQYF
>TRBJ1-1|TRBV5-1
CASSGTGQGRRGTEAFF
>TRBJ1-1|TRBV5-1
CASSVTGQANTEAFF
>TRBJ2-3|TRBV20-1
CSALRAGTDTQYF
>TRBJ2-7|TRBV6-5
CASRVTGAYEQYF
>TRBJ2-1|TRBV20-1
CSARDALHNEQFF
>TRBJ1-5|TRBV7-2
CASSFGTGKNQPQHF
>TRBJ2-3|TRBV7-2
CASSLAVGRGATDTQYF
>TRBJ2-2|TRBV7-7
CASSQGQNTGELFF
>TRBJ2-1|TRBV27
CASSLTVLGPHEQFF
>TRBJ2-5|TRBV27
CASSSLRGKETQYF
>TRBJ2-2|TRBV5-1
CASSLEGLDTGELFF
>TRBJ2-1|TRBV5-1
CASRGQGTNEQFF
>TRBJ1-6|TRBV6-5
CASSYGSSYNSPLHF
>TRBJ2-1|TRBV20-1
CSAGLADYNEQFF
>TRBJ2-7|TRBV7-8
CATGGGYEQYF
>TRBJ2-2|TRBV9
CASSATSPGELFF
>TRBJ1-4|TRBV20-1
CSARGGRTNEKLFF
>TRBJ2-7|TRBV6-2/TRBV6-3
CASRSPGGHYEQYF
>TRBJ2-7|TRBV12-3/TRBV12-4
CASSLRELYEQYF
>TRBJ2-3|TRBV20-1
CSAIWASGVAGTDTQYF